This TCR beta chain was profiled in a study of identical twins. Study findings and constraints: Twin pairs' shared out-of-frame alpha sequences were enriched in low generation probability. With abundant cord blood beta clonotypes, insertions were fewer; memory repertoires showed no such pattern.

The cDNA had a unique molecular identifier and a template-switch universal primer site. TCRdb itself ran the 5' RACE reads through MiXCR, one entry per CDR3 protein. The table records some 300,000 distinct CDR3 sequences, roughly an eighth of them present only once. Concerning this clonotype: No antigen is known for it.

In germline, CDR1 is SGHAT, CDR2 FQDESV (reference sequence). The trim removed 4 bases at V and 7 bases at J, leaving 24 bases unmatched. The CDR3 totals 20 residues. These data are also associated with another study on yellow fever vaccine responses in identical twins.

The origin of this receptor is a woman under 30 in good health. Sequencing input: CD8+ T cells sorted from blood. This sequence joins TRBV11-1 and TRBJ2-1; 8 nucleotides agree with TRBD1. DNA for the CDR3: TGTGCCAGCAGCTACCCCTCGGACAGGGCCCGAACTTTAGGGGAGAATGAGCAGTTCTTC. It encodes CASSYPSDRARTLGENEQFF. Full variable domain (outside the CDR3, taken from reference TRBV11-1 and TRBJ2-1): EAEVAQSPRYKITEKSQAVAFWCDPISGHATLYWYRQILGQGPELLVQFQDESVVDDSQLPKDRFSAERLKGVDSTLKIQPAELGDSAMYLCASSYPSDRARTLGENEQFFGPGTRLTVL.